This T cell receptor beta chain was observed in a study of T-cell reconstitution after alpha-beta-depleted transplantation in children. Points on this clonotype: What it recognizes is unknown.

Whole-study findings and limits: After transplant, high TCRbeta diversity at day 60 in some patients arose from surviving recipient T cells and thymic progenitors. Approximately two months post-transplant, alpha-beta T cells reportedly originated from several hundred expanded graft clones. Diversity and T-cell counts at one year after transplant derived mostly from new T cells.

CDR3 length: 12 amino acids. Between the trimmed V and J ends, which lost 4 bases and 3 bases, there was a span of 8 bases. CDR1 is SGHRS, CDR2 YFSETQ, per germline. The TCRbeta library was prepared with unique molecular identifiers. TCRdb recomputed calls from the PCR reads with MiXCR, one row per CDR3 protein. The table records approximately 85,000 distinct CDR3 sequences, less than 15% of them present only once. The genes are TRBV5-1 and TRBJ2-7, with D perhaps assigned TRBD1 or TRBD2 (5 bases each). This receptor was taken from a male patient aged 2 to 10 who had a stem cell transplant for acute lymphoblastic leukemia, so the T cells may come from the graft donor. This material consisted of PBMCs, mostly from graft donor cells, taken 180 days after TCRalphabeta/CD19-depleted stem cell transplant. The CDR3 loop reads CASSRDVYEQYF. The CDR3 bases are TGCGCCAGCAGCCGGGACGTCTACGAGCAGTACTTC.